Below are 25 T cell receptor beta chains sequenced from a single sample in a study of post-analysis software for immune sequencing data. Study results and limitations: Five or six TRBV segments, TRBV5-6, TRBV5-1 and TRBV20-1 among them, were found more frequent in patients than controls.

What these receptors recognize is not known. Incorporated into the TCR beta cDNA libraries were unique molecular identifiers, which served to reduce PCR and sequencing biases. TCRdb independently ran MiXCR on the PCR reads; one entry per CDR3 protein. The sample shows 350,000 to 500,000 distinct CDR3 sequences, roughly 40% of them seen only once. Sequencing input: blood. The receptors were gathered from a girl aged 2-15 years with multiple sclerosis.

V gene TRBV6-4 combines with J gene TRBJ2-7; D possibly corresponds to TRBD1 (6 bases). V lost 8 bases and J 4 bases, leaving 24 bases between the germline ends. CDR1 is MRHNA and CDR2 is SNTAGT in the germline V gene. There are 16 residues in the CDR3. CDR3 loop: CASVKTGSHEGYEQYF. As DNA, the CDR3 is TGTGCCAGCGTTAAAACAGGGTCCCACGAAGGATACGAGCAGTACTTC.

The V and J genes are TRBV7-6 and TRBJ2-1, with TRBD2 identical over 12 bases. Matching the DNA end better, TRBJ2-7 makes the J call doubtful. Per the germline V gene, CDR1 is SGHVS and CDR2 is FNYEAQ. The CDR3 contains 16 residues. CDR3 loop: CASSLEASGGANEQYF. The CDR3 coding sequence is TGTGCCAGCAGCTTAGAAGCTAGCGGGGGGGCTAATGAGCAGTACTTC.

This rearrangement joins TRBV24-1 to TRBJ2-1; D gene unclear. The DNA matches TRBJ2-7 better at its end, which makes the J call doubtful. Germline V gene lookup returns CDR1 KGHDR and CDR2 SFDVKD. The CDR3 totals 14 residues. The CDR3 DNA sequence: TGTGCCACCAGTGCCCAGACTGGTTACAATGAGCAGTACTTC. It translates to CATSAQTGYNEQYF.

This clonotype was observed a few times. The J gene is TRBJ2-7, the V gene TRBV20-1, with D tentatively TRBD1 or TRBD2 (7 bases each). Germline CDR1 DFQATT, CDR2 SNEGSKA (reference sequence). V gave up 3 bases and J gave up 5 bases, with 17 bases separating them. This CDR3 region has 14 residues. CDR3 sequence reads: CSASSRGGKNEQYF. The CDR3 DNA follows: TGCAGTGCTAGTTCCAGGGGGGGTAAAAACGAGCAGTACTTC.

The chain recombines TRBV7-9 with TRBJ2-7; D tentatively reads TRBD1 or TRBD2 (5 bases each). The CDR3 consists of 16 residues. The V gene's germline CDR1 is SEHNR and CDR2 FQNEAQ (reference sequence). Trimming stripped 5 bases from V and 0 bases from J, with 17 bases between. The CDR3 here is CASSTPGTEVSYEQYF. CDR3 in DNA: TGTGCCAGCAGCACCCCCGGGACGGAGGTCTCCTACGAGCAGTACTTC.

The genes are TRBV4-3 and TRBJ2-7; D is unclear. Trimming took off 0 bases at V and 3 bases at J, with 6 bases between the two ends. The CDR3 spans 13 residues. CDR1 and CDR2 (germline): LGHNA, YSLEER. DNA for the CDR3: TGCGCCAGCAGCCAAGAGTCGGACTACGAGCAGTACTTC. Encoded protein: CASSQESDYEQYF.

The V and J genes are TRBV7-2 and TRBJ2-1; no reliable D call. This CDR3 has 15 amino acids. Germline CDR1 SGHTA, CDR2 FQGNSA. The V and J ends lost 5 bases and 2 bases respectively, with 13 bases between them. CDR3 residues: CASSRGTLTYNEQFF. Here the CDR3 DNA reads TGTGCCAGCAGCCGCGGAACACTCACCTACAATGAGCAGTTCTTC.

The rearrangement uses TRBV18 and TRBJ2-5, with D maybe TRBD1 (7 bases). The J call could be wrong; TRBJ2-7 is a better fit for the DNA end. The CDR3 covers 15 residues. The germline gives CDR1 KGHSH, CDR2 LQKENI. The chain's CDR3 is CASSEGTVDIYEQYF. CDR3 bases: TGTGCCAGCTCGGAGGGGACAGTAGACATCTACGAGCAGTACTTC.

As to this clonotype: A read error may produce the germline difference seen at one junction end. In nucleotides, the CDR3 is TGTGCCAGCAGCTACACAGGGGGCCCCACCTATGGCCACACCTTC. It codes for CASSYTGGPTYGHTF. This chain connects TRBV7-2 to TRBJ1-2; 9 bases agree with TRBD1. The CDR3 is 15 residues long. CDR1 is SGHTA, CDR2 FQGNSA, per germline.

This clonotype has just a few counts. The V and J genes are TRBV7-9 and TRBJ1-2; D uncertain. The V gene's germline CDR1 is SEHNR and CDR2 FQNEAQ (reference sequence). Between the trimmed V and J ends, which lost 2 bases and 2 bases, there was a span of 9 bases. The CDR3 runs to 14 residues. CDR3 sequence: CASSLTLENYGYTF. The CDR3 region has the DNA TGTGCCAGCAGCTTAACTTTGGAGAACTATGGCTACACCTTC.

The genes are TRBV28 and TRBJ2-3; the D is unclear. The germline V and J ends were trimmed by 7 bases and 7 bases, with 27 bases remaining between them. Per germline, CDR1 MDHEN and CDR2 SYDVKM. The CDR3 is 17 amino acids. The CDR3 region has the DNA TGTGCCAGCAAAACGGGTGTGCTCAGTCCCGCCCCGAATACGCAGTATTTT. Translated: CASKTGVLSPAPNTQYF.

Written as DNA, the CDR3 is TGTGCCAGCAGTTACGTCTTGGGGACTAGCGGGAGCTCCTACAATGAGCAGTACTTC. This encodes CASSYVLGTSGSSYNEQYF. The chain combines TRBV6-2 or TRBV6-3 with TRBJ2-1, with 14 bases matching TRBD2. The J call is doubtful: the DNA matches TRBJ2-7 better. The CDR3 is 19 residues long. Germline V gene sequence: CDR1 MNHEY, CDR2 SVGEGT.

This chain uses TRBV28 with TRBJ2-7, with D possibly being TRBD2 (6 bases). This CDR3 region has 14 residues. CDR1 MDHEN and CDR2 SYDVKM come from the germline V gene. Trimming shortened V by 7 bases and J by 4 bases, and 17 bases separated the two germline ends. The CDR3 loop reads CASTDGGSKYEQYF. The CDR3 DNA reads TGTGCCAGCACCGATGGGGGGAGTAAGTACGAGCAGTACTTC.

The CDR3 nucleotides read TGTGCCAGCACCCCCGGGGGACAGGGGGCTTGGAATGAGCAGTTCTTC. Translating it yields CASTPGGQGAWNEQFF. The chain couples TRBV5-4 to TRBJ2-1; 12 nucleotides agree with TRBD1. V was clipped by 6 bases and J by 7 bases; unmatched bases: 11. The CDR3 is 16 residues long. Germline V gives CDR1 SGHNT, CDR2 YYREEE (reference sequence).

V and J are TRBV12-3 or TRBV12-4 and TRBJ2-1; 9 positions agree with TRBD2. This CDR3 is built from 15 residues. Losses at the gene ends were 7 bases for V and 4 bases for J; bases not matched to a gene: 8. CDR3 sequence: CASIFMGLAYNEQFF. The CDR3 region has the DNA TGTGCCAGCATTTTCATGGGACTAGCATACAATGAGCAGTTCTTC.

V usage is TRBV9 and J usage is TRBJ2-1, with D possibly being TRBD2 (5 bases). Per germline, CDR1 SGDLS and CDR2 YYNGEE. V was cut by 0 bases and J by 1 base, with 11 bases left in between. The CDR3 contains 16 residues. CDR3 residues: CASSVVYGKSYNEQFF. The CDR3 DNA follows: TGTGCCAGCAGCGTAGTCTACGGGAAATCCTACAATGAGCAGTTCTTC.

This clonotype came up a few times. This sequence joins TRBV3-1 and TRBJ2-5; D may be TRBD2 (6 bases). The J call may be mistaken, given a closer DNA end match to TRBJ2-7. This CDR3 region has 15 residues. CDR1 and CDR2 (germline): LGHDT, YNNKEL (reference sequence). DNA of the CDR3: TGTGCCAGCACACCTGACGTCCGGGGAGGCTCCGAGCAGTACTTC. Translating it yields CASTPDVRGGSEQYF.

The chain employs TRBV18 and TRBJ1-1, with 9 nucleotides matching TRBD1. The CDR3 has 15 amino acids. Germline loops: CDR1 KGHSH, CDR2 LQKENI. The junction had 4 bases not matched to a gene; V was cut back by 4 bases and J by 1 base. Here the CDR3 reads CASSLGQGTNTEAFF. CDR3 DNA sequence: TGTGCCAGCTCACTTGGACAGGGGACGAACACTGAAGCTTTCTTT. The full variable domain, completed using reference TRBV18 and TRBJ1-1, is NAGVMQNPRHLVRRRGQEARLRCSPMKGHSHVYWYRQLPEEGLKFMVYLQKENIIDESGMPKERFSAEFPKEGPSILRIQQVVRGDSAAYFCASSLGQGTNTEAFFGQGTRLTVV.

This clonotype was detected a few times. The V gene is TRBV28, the J gene TRBJ1-2, with 7 bases that match TRBD1. V lost 5 bases, J lost 4 bases, and 16 bases stayed unmatched. The CDR3 covers 17 residues. Germline V gives CDR1 MDHEN, CDR2 SYDVKM. CDR3: CASSPQGGKKSSYGYTF. The CDR3 DNA is TGTGCCAGCAGTCCCCAGGGGGGAAAGAAGAGTTCCTATGGCTACACCTTC.

This clonotype was seen once. V is TRBV4-3 and J is TRBJ2-1, with D uncertain. The V gene lost 1 base and the J gene lost 7 bases, with 8 bases spanning the gap. In germline, CDR1 is LGHNA, CDR2 YSLEER. The CDR3 sequence is 13 residues long. This CDR3 reads CASSQAARNEQFF. CDR3 nucleotides: TGCGCCAGCAGCCAAGCAGCGCGAAATGAGCAGTTCTTC.

This chain uses TRBV5-5 with TRBJ2-2, with D uncertain. CDR1 SGHKS and CDR2 YYEKEE come from the germline V gene (reference sequence). The CDR3 length is 15 residues. The germline V and J ends were trimmed by 0 bases and 3 bases, with 9 bases remaining between them. The CDR3 region is CASSLAVVHTGELFF. CDR3 DNA: TGTGCCAGCAGCTTGGCAGTGGTCCACACCGGGGAGCTGTTTTTT.

V gene TRBV7-9 combines with J gene TRBJ2-1, with D unresolved. Germline V lookup: CDR1 SEHNR, CDR2 FQNEAQ (reference sequence). Trimming stripped 0 bases from V and 2 bases from J, with 20 bases between. The CDR3 contains 19 residues. The CDR3 DNA reads as TGTGCCAGCAGCTTAGCGCCCTCATTTTTATTACCCCCCTACAATGAGCAGTTCTTC. Residues: CASSLAPSFLLPPYNEQFF.

The sample holds a few counts of this clonotype. J is TRBJ1-4 and V is TRBV5-1; no clear D. This CDR3 contains 13 residues. Germline V CDR1 and CDR2: SGHRS, YFSETQ. Trimming shortened V by 3 bases and J by 6 bases, and 9 bases separated the two germline ends. The DNA of the CDR3 is TGCGCCAGCAGCTCGGACGCCTATGAAAAACTGTTTTTT. Residues: CASSSDAYEKLFF. Based on the CDR3 plus reference TRBV5-1 and TRBJ1-4, the full variable domain is KAGVTQTPRYLIKTRGQQVTLSCSPISGHRSVSWYQQTPGQGLQFLFEYFSETQRNKGNFPGRFSGRQFSNSRSEMNVSTLELGDSALYLCASSSDAYEKLFFGSGTQLSVL.

V is TRBV25-1 and J is TRBJ2-1, with TRBD1 identical over 7 bases. The last part of the DNA fits TRBJ2-7 better; the J call may be wrong. The germline CDR1 and CDR2 sequences are MGHDK and SYGVNS. The CDR3 extends over 15 amino acids. DNA for the CDR3: TGTGCCAGCAGTGAATGGGACAGCTCCTACAATGAGCAGTACTTC. Translation gives CASSEWDSSYNEQYF.

This chain links TRBV4-1 with TRBJ2-5; 7 bases align to TRBD1. With V trimmed by 4 bases and J by 4 bases, 9 bases remained unmatched. Germline CDR1 MGHRA, CDR2 YSYEKL. The CDR3 runs 15 residues. In DNA form, the CDR3 reads TGCGCCAGCAGCCCGAGAAGGGGGCAGGGAGAGACCCAGTACTTC. It encodes CASSPRRGQGETQYF.